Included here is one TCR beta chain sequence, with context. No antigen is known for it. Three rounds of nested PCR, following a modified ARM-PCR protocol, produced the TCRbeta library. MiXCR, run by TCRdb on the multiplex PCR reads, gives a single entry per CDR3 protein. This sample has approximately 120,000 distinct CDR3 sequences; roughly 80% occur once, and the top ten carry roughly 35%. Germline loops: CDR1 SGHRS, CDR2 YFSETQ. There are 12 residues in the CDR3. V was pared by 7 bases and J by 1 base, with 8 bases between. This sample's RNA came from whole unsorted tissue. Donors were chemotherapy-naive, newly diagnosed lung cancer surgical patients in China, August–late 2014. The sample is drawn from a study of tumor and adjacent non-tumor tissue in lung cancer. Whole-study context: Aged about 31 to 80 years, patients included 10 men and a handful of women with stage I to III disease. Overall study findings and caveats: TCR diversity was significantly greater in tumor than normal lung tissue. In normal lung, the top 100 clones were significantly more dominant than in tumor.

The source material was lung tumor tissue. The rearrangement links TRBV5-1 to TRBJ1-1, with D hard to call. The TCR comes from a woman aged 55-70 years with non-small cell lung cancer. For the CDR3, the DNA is TGCGCCAGCTTGGCCGGGAACACTGAAGCTTTCTTT. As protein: CASLAGNTEAFF.